Below, one TCR beta chain is given with its context. TCRdb independently ran MiXCR on the RACE reads; one entry per CDR3 protein. The sample shows 85,000 to 130,000 distinct CDR3 sequences, 9.5% to 15% of them seen only once. This CDR3 contains 15 residues. V gave up 8 bases and J gave up 0 bases, with 14 bases separating them. From germline, CDR1 is SGHAT and CDR2 FQNNGV. Time point specified: pre-sensitization, week 0. Treatment described: therapeutic diphenylcyclopropenone sensitization with weekly scalp DPC. This entry is derived from a study of human T cells and chemical hapten exposure. This sequence originates from a woman between 50 and 59 years old with alopecia areata. Some clones in this sample may be carry-over from other donors' samples. The sequences come from whole blood, collected in connection with sensitization to the hapten diphenylcyclopropenone (DPC). The rearrangement joins TRBV11-2 to TRBJ2-1, with TRBD1 as a possible D gene (6 bases). The CDR3: CASVGTGSSYNEQFF. Here the CDR3 DNA reads TGTGCCAGCGTCGGAACAGGGAGCTCCTACAATGAGCAGTTCTTC.